Each of the 25 T cell receptor beta chains below was sequenced from the same sample in a study of blood T cells in healthy people across ages. It was with a sample-barcoded 5' primer and a J-beta primer mix that a second PCR of roughly 7 to 12 cycles was run. MiXCR, applied by TCRdb to the 5' RACE reads, yields one record per CDR3 protein. This table has about 1.6 million distinct CDR3 sequences, about 31% appearing once. Sequenced sample: blood. The receptors come from a woman aged 25 to 45 in good health.

The chain employs TRBV12-3 or TRBV12-4 and TRBJ2-7; D ambiguous. The CDR3 covers 14 residues. Trimming pared 6 bases from V and 5 bases from J, leaving 17 bases between. Here the CDR3 reads CASSPTQWGNEQYF. The CDR3 region has the DNA TGTGCCAGCAGCCCTACCCAGTGGGGTAACGAGCAGTACTTC.

Notes on this clonotype: The junction does not match germline at one end; this may be a read error. The chain carries TRBV3-1 and TRBJ2-5, with D possibly matching TRBD1 (6 bases). Germline CDR1 and CDR2: LGHDT and YNNKEL (reference sequence). CDR3 size: 16 residues. The CDR3 bases are TGTGCCAGCAGCCAAGACTGGGGACACCCCCAAGAGACCCGGTACTTC. It is translated as CASSQDWGHPQETRYF.

This clonotype was seen a few times. An end of the junction differs from the germline gene, which may be a read error. This chain joins TRBV20-1 and TRBJ1-4; D perhaps matches TRBD1 (5 bases). This CDR3 comprises 16 residues. Germline V gene data show CDR1 as DFQATT and CDR2 as SNEGSKA (reference sequence). The chain's CDR3 is CSARDPLSGDPERLFF. CDR3 bases: TGCAGTGCTAGAGACCCACTTTCGGGGGACCCCGAAAGACTGTTTTTT.

This clonotype appeared a few times. V gene TRBV7-9 combines with J gene TRBJ1-6, with unresolved D. This CDR3 region has 15 residues. The V end lost 0 bases, the J end lost 7 bases, and 10 bases lay between the germline ends. In germline, CDR1 is SEHNR, CDR2 FQNEAQ (reference sequence). The CDR3 DNA sequence: TGTGCCAGCAGCTTAGCGCTGGGAGGCAATTCACCCCTCCACTTT. Protein product: CASSLALGGNSPLHF.

This clonotype has more than one count but fewer than ten. The V and J genes are TRBV6-1 and TRBJ2-3; D ambiguous. V was shortened by 5 bases and J by 6 bases, with 18 bases between the two germline ends. This CDR3 is 15 amino acids long. Germline V CDR1 and CDR2: MNHNS, SASEGT. Here the CDR3 DNA reads TGTGCCAGCAGTTTGTCGACCGGGTTGGTGGATACGCAGTATTTT. This encodes CASSLSTGLVDTQYF.

This clonotype was seen repeatedly, ten times or more. The CDR3 bases are TGCAGTGCTGAGGGACAGGGTGGGAGCACTGAAGCTTTCTTT. Encoded protein: CSAEGQGGSTEAFF. This chain links TRBV20-1 with TRBJ1-1; 9 bases are shared with TRBD1. V was pared by 5 bases and J by 4 bases, with 8 bases of the junction left unmatched. CDR3 length: 14 residues. Germline V CDR1 and CDR2: DFQATT, SNEGSKA (reference sequence).

This sequence joins TRBV4-1 and TRBJ2-3; TRBD2 agrees at 10 bases. The CDR3 is made up of 16 amino acids. Trimming removed 4 bases from V and 3 bases from J; junction bases left unmatched: 7. CDR1 is MGHRA, CDR2 YSYEKL, per germline. CDR3 nucleotide sequence: TGCGCCAGCAGCCCGAGCGGGGGGGCCGGGACAGATACGCAGTATTTT. Translating gives CASSPSGGAGTDTQYF.

This clonotype appeared a few times. The gene calls are TRBV13 and TRBJ2-3; 8 bases align to TRBD1. Per the germline V gene, CDR1 is PRHDT and CDR2 is FYEKMQ (reference sequence). V shed 3 bases and J 5 bases; nucleotides not matched to a gene: 7. This CDR3 has 15 residues. Written as DNA, the CDR3 is TGTGCCAGCAGCTTCACAGGGGGAAGGGTAGATACGCAGTATTTT. Its translation is CASSFTGGRVDTQYF.

This chain links TRBV20-1 with TRBJ1-5; weak D call: TRBD1 (5 bases). The CDR3 extends over 18 amino acids. The V and J ends lost 1 base and 0 bases respectively, with 19 bases between them. Germline V gene sequence: CDR1 DFQATT, CDR2 SNEGSKA (reference sequence). The CDR3 DNA is TGCAGTGCTAGAGGAATAGTCGGCAGGGAAAATAGCAATCAGCCCCAGCATTTT. Protein: CSARGIVGRENSNQPQHF.

The rearrangement links TRBV2 to TRBJ2-7; D may match TRBD1 or TRBD2 (6 bases each). This CDR3 spans 15 amino acids. Between the trimmed V and J ends, which lost 4 bases and 3 bases, there was a span of 16 bases. The germline CDR1 and CDR2 sequences are SNHLY and FYNNEI. This chain's CDR3 is CASSGAGEAVYEQYF. The CDR3 region has the DNA TGTGCCAGCAGTGGTGCAGGGGAGGCGGTCTACGAGCAGTACTTC.

This clonotype was detected many times. The rearrangement joins TRBV29-1 to TRBJ2-3, with D possibly TRBD1 on 6 matching bases. Deletions cut 7 bases from V and 1 base from J, with 21 bases between. This CDR3 has 16 amino acids. Germline CDR1 SQVTM, CDR2 ANQGSEA. The CDR3 bases are TGCAGCGCTTCAGGGGAAGTGGAAGGGGGCACAGATACGCAGTATTTT. Translation gives CSASGEVEGGTDTQYF.

This clonotype has only a few counts. V gene TRBV4-1 combines with J gene TRBJ1-5; 8 bases map to TRBD1. The CDR3 covers 16 residues. Germline-derived CDR1 and CDR2 are MGHRA and YSYEKL. V shed 3 bases, J shed 4 bases, and the junction held 8 bases outside the gene matches. CDR3 amino acids: CASSHLGQGGNQPQHF. DNA of the CDR3: TGCGCCAGCAGCCACCTCGGACAGGGTGGAAATCAGCCCCAGCATTTT.

This clonotype was detected a few times. V usage is TRBV9 and J usage is TRBJ2-1; 8 positions match TRBD1. V dropped 3 bases and J dropped 4; count of bases not matched to a gene: 9. Germline CDR1 and CDR2: SGDLS and YYNGEE. The length of the CDR3 is 16 residues. As DNA, the CDR3 is TGTGCCAGCAGCGAGGGGCCGGGACAGGTTTACAATGAGCAGTTCTTC. Its translation is CASSEGPGQVYNEQFF.

This clonotype was seen more than once but under ten times. V is TRBV12-3 or TRBV12-4 and J is TRBJ2-7; tentative D call: TRBD1 (7 bases). The V end lost 6 bases, the J end lost 6 bases, and 15 bases lay between the germline ends. The CDR3 loop spans 13 amino acids. The CDR3 loop reads CASRPGGLSEQYF. The CDR3 nucleotides are TGTGCCAGCAGGCCAGGGGGGTTGAGCGAGCAGTACTTC.

With regard to this clonotype: Being one base from a much bigger clone, this may be a read error. V usage is TRBV29-1 and J usage is TRBJ2-1; D possibly corresponds to TRBD1 (6 bases). The CDR3 loop spans 12 amino acids. V gave up 6 bases and J gave up 7 bases, with 13 bases separating them. The germline V gene encodes CDR1 SQVTM and CDR2 ANQGSEA. The CDR3 spells CSVDFGTNEQFF. CDR3 coding DNA: TGCAGCGTGGATTTCGGGACAAATGAGCAGTTCTTC.

The chain carries TRBV11-2 and TRBJ2-3, with D possibly matching TRBD1 (8 bases). The CDR3 is made up of 17 amino acids. The germline gives CDR1 SGHAT, CDR2 FQNNGV. Trimming shortened V by 3 bases and J by 6 bases, and 22 bases separated the two germline ends. This chain's CDR3 is CASSFGGGRNRGDTQYF. CDR3 bases: TGTGCCAGCAGCTTCGGCGGGGGCCGAAACAGGGGGGATACGCAGTATTTT. The full variable domain, completed using reference TRBV11-2 and TRBJ2-3, is EAGVAQSPRYKIIEKRQSVAFWCNPISGHATLYWYQQILGQGPKLLIQFQNNGVVDDSQLPKDRFSAERLKGVDSTLKIQPAKLEDSAVYLCASSFGGGRNRGDTQYFGPGTRLTVL.

This clonotype was seen at least ten times. J is TRBJ2-3 and V is TRBV20-1, with 10 bases lining up with TRBD2. The germline CDR1 and CDR2 sequences are DFQATT and SNEGSKA (reference sequence). V trimming: 6 bases; J trimming: 1 base; junction bases outside the gene matches: 4. The CDR3 totals 14 residues. CDR3 nucleotides: TGCAGTGCCAAGCTAGCGGGAGGCACAGATACGCAGTATTTT. Its translation: CSAKLAGGTDTQYF.

The V call is TRBV30, the J call TRBJ2-7; D is ambiguous. Germline V lookup: CDR1 GTSNPN, CDR2 SVGIG (reference sequence). The CDR3 is 12 amino acids. Trimming shortened V by 7 bases and J by 2 bases, and 12 bases separated the two germline ends. CDR3 nucleotides: TGTGCCTACAACCCTCACACCTACGAGCAGTACTTC. As protein: CAYNPHTYEQYF.

The CDR3 DNA reads as TGCGCCAGCAGCCAAGATGATACGCGGGCGGCTAGCACAGATACGCAGTATTTT. Encoded protein: CASSQDDTRAASTDTQYF. The chain combines TRBV4-1 with TRBJ2-3; D is possibly TRBD2 (5 bases). CDR1 and CDR2 (germline): MGHRA, YSYEKL. The V and J ends lost 0 bases and 0 bases respectively, with 16 bases between them. This CDR3 has 18 amino acids.

The rearrangement joins TRBV5-1 to TRBJ2-3; TRBD2 agrees at 8 bases. V lost 4 bases to trimming and J lost 0 bases; unmatched junction nucleotides: 4. Germline assignment: CDR1 SGHRS and CDR2 YFSETQ. The CDR3 sequence is 15 residues long. This CDR3 reads CASSPERGSTDTQYF. CDR3 bases: TGCGCCAGCAGCCCTGAGCGGGGGAGCACAGATACGCAGTATTTT.

J is TRBJ2-6 and V is TRBV4-1, with TRBD2 matching over 8 bases. The length of the CDR3 is 17 residues. The V gene end was trimmed by 3 bases and the J gene end by 2 bases; junction bases not matched to a gene: 6. CDR1 and CDR2 (germline): MGHRA, YSYEKL. CDR3 loop: CASSQGLEAPGANVLTF. CDR3 DNA sequence: TGCGCCAGCAGCCAGGGACTAGAAGCCCCTGGGGCCAACGTCCTGACTTTC.

The CDR3 protein is CASRNVGQSYEQYF. In DNA, the CDR3 is TGTGCCAGCAGGAATGTCGGACAGTCCTACGAGCAGTACTTC. This chain uses TRBV27 with TRBJ2-7; tentative D call: TRBD1 (6 bases). From germline, CDR1 is MNHEY and CDR2 SMNVEV (reference sequence). Trimming removed 6 bases at V and 1 base at J, with 13 bases between. The CDR3 loop spans 14 amino acids.

At least ten counts were recorded for this clonotype. This CDR3 reads CASTSGSYEQYF. The CDR3 DNA sequence: TGTGCCAGCACCTCAGGCTCCTACGAGCAGTACTTC. V is TRBV2 and J is TRBJ2-7; no clear D. Per the germline V gene, CDR1 is SNHLY and CDR2 is FYNNEI. V lost 7 bases to trimming and J lost 0 bases, with 7 bases between them. This CDR3 spans 12 amino acids.

The chain carries TRBV10-3 and TRBJ2-5; D gene unclear. CDR3 size: 11 residues. V was pared by 9 bases and J by 3 bases, with 8 bases between. The germline CDR1 and CDR2 sequences are ENHRY and SYGVKD. CDR3 sequence (DNA): TGTGCCATTGCCGGCGAAGAGACCCAGTACTTC. Translation gives CAIAGEETQYF.

About this clonotype itself: A single base separates this from a much larger clone, so it may be a read error. J is TRBJ2-3 and V is TRBV7-7, with 9 bases that match TRBD2. Germline V gene lookup returns CDR1 SSHAT and CDR2 FNYEAQ (reference sequence). The CDR3 consists of 20 residues. Trimming cost V 5 bases and J 3 bases; bases outside gene matches: 21. The CDR3 region is CASSPSGGSTRGGSTDTQYF. CDR3 nucleotide sequence: TGTGCCAGCAGCCCGAGTGGAGGTTCCACGCGGGGGGGGAGTACAGATACGCAGTATTTT.